The present T cell receptor beta chain was sequenced within a study of shared clonotypes between healthy human individuals. The study, taken as a whole, reports: It was expected that sequencing depth would affect clonotype sharing among donors.

About this clone itself: Its antigen is not known.

Researchers divided each subset's genomic DNA evenly across several immunoSEQ plates. This table comes from immunoSEQ multiplex PCR, and its TCRdb copy is limited to in-frame clones, with some not included. The sample carries roughly 500,000 clones, about four fifths recorded once. Germline CDR1 and CDR2: SGHNT and YENEEA. CDR3 length equals 11 residues. The TCR sequence derives from a woman between 40 and 55 years old in good health. Some clones in this sample may be carry-over from other donors' samples. This chain connects TRBV11-3 to TRBJ2-5; D gene ambiguous. The J call may be mistaken, given a closer DNA end match to TRBJ2-7. Sequences were obtained from PBMCs. CDR3 sequence: CGNKPNYEQYF. The CDR3, as DNA: TGTGGGAACAAGCCCAACTACGAGCAGTACTTC.